Sequencing of this T cell receptor beta chain was carried out in a study of yellow fever vaccine responses in identical twins. Notes on the study in general: Reported findings indicate that twins' vaccine T cell responses seemed partially convergent, partially personalized.

TCRdb recomputed calls from the RT-PCR reads with MiXCR, one row per CDR3 protein. This sample carries 2,000 to 2,500 distinct CDR3 sequences, approximately 31% of them seen once, and the ten largest clones take 6.8%. This clonotype is large by share. The antigen is not known. Germline-derived CDR1 and CDR2 are KGHSH and LQKENI. The CDR3 is 14 amino acids. V lost 0 bases and J lost 1, with 7 bases in between. This chain links TRBV18 with TRBJ2-7; no reliable D call. The receptor comes from a woman aged 18-30 years who received the yellow fever vaccine. The sample in question was T cells from blood (PBMCs), unsorted or a sorted subset (not recorded which), obtained before or after yellow fever vaccination (not recorded which). CDR3 sequence reads: CASSPPWDSYEQYF. CDR3 DNA sequence: TGTGCCAGCTCACCACCGTGGGATTCCTACGAGCAGTACTTC.